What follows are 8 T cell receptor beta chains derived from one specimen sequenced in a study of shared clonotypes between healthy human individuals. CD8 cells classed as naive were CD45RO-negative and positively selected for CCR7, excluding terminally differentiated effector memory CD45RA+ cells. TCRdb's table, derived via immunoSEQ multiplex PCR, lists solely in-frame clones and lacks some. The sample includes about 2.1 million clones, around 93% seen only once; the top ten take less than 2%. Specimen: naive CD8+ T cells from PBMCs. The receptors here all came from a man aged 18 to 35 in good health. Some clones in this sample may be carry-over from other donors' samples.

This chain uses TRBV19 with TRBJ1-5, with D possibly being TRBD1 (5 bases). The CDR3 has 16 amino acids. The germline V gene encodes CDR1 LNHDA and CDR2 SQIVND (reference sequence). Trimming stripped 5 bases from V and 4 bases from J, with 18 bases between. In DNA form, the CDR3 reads TGTGCCAGTAGTCAACTCTGGACAACTCCGAATCAGCCCCAGCATTTT. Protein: CASSQLWTTPNQPQHF.

In DNA, the CDR3 is TGTGCCAGCGCCTCTGGACTAGCGGGAGGAAGAGGGGCCAACGTCCTGACTTTC. Protein: CASASGLAGGRGANVLTF. The V call is TRBV9, the J call TRBJ2-6, with 14 bases that match TRBD2. The V gene end was trimmed by 7 bases and the J gene end by 4 bases; junction bases not matched to a gene: 10. The length of the CDR3 is 18 residues. CDR1 and CDR2 (germline): SGDLS, YYNGEE. Variable domain in full (rest from reference TRBV9 and TRBJ2-6): DSGVTQTPKHLITATGQRVTLRCSPRSGDLSVYWYQQSLDQGLQFLIQYYNGEERAKGNILERFSAQQFPDLHSELNLSSLELGDSALYFCASASGLAGGRGANVLTFGAGSRLTVL.

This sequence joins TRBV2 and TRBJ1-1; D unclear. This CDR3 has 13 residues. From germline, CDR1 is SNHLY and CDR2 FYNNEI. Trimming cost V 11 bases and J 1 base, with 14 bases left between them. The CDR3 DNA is TGTGCCGGACTCGGACGCCGGAACACTGAAGCTTTCTTT. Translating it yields CAGLGRRNTEAFF.

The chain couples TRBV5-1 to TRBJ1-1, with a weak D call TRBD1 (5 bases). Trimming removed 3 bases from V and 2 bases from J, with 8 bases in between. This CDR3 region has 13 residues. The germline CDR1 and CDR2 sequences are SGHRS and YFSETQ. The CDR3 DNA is TGCGCCAGCAGCTATAGGGGTAACACTGAAGCTTTCTTT. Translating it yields CASSYRGNTEAFF.

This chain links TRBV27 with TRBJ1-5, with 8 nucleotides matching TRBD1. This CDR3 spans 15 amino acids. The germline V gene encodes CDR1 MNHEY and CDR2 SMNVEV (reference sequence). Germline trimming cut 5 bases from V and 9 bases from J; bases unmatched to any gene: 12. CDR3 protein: CASSQGAGKGWPQHF. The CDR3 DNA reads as TGTGCCAGCAGTCAGGGGGCGGGAAAGGGTTGGCCCCAGCATTTT.

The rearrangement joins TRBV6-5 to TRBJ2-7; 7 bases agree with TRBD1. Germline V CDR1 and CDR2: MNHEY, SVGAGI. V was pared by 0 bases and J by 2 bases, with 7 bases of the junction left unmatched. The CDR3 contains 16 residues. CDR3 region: CASSYSIGQATYEQYF. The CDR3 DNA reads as TGTGCCAGCAGTTACTCGATCGGACAGGCCACCTACGAGCAGTACTTC.

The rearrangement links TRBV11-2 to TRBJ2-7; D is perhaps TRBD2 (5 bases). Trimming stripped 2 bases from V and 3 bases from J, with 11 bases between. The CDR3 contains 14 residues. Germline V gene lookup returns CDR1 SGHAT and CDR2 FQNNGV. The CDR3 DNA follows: TGTGCCAGCAGCTTATTTCGTCGGGGCTACGAGCAGTACTTC. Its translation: CASSLFRRGYEQYF.

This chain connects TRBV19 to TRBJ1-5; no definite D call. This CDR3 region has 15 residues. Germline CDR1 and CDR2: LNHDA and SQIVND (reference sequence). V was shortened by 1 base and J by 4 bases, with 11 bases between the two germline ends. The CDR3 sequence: CASSIVLGINQPQHF. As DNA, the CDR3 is TGTGCCAGTAGTATAGTACTCGGGATTAATCAGCCCCAGCATTTT.